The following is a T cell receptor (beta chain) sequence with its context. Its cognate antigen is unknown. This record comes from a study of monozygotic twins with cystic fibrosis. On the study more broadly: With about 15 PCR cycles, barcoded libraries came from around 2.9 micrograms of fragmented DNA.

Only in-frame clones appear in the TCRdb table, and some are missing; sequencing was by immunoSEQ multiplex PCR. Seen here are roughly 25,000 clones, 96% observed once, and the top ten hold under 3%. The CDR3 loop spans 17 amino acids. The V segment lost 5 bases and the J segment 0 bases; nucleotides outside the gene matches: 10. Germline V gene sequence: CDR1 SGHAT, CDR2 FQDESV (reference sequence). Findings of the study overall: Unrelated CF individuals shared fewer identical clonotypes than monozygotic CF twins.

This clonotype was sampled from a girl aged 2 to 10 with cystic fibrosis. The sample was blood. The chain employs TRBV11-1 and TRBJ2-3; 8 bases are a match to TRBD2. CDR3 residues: CASSPGGRGTSTDTQYF. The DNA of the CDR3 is TGTGCCAGCAGCCCGGGGGGGCGGGGAACTAGCACAGATACGCAGTATTTT.